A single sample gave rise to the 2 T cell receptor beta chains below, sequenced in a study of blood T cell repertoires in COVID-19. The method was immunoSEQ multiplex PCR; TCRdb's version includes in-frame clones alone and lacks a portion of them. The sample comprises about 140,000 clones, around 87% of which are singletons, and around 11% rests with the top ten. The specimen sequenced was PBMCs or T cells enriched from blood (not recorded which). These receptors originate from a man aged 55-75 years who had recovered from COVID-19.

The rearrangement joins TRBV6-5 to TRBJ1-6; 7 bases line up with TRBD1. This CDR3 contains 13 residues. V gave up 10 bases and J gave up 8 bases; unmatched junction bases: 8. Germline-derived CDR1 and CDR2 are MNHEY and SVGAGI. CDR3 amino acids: CAIKQGVYSPLHF. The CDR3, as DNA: TGTGCCATTAAGCAGGGGGTCTATTCACCCCTCCACTTT.

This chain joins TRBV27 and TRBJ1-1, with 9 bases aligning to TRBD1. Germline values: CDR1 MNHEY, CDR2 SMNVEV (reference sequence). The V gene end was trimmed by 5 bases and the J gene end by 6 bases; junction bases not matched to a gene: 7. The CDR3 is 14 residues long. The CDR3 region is CASSPGTGRAEAFF. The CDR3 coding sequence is TGTGCCAGCAGTCCTGGGACAGGGAGAGCTGAAGCTTTCTTT.